This T cell receptor (beta chain) originates from a study of neurological immune-mediated disorders. 5'RACE employing 10-nucleotide random UMIs yielded the cDNA. Sequencing runs each yielded over 170 million TCR-beta sequences from 15-18 subjects. One entry per CDR3 protein, called by TCRdb with MiXCR from the 5' RACE reads. The sample carries about 80,000 distinct CDR3 sequences, around 4% recorded once. The CDR3 spans 13 residues. Germline V CDR1 and CDR2: MNHNS, SASEGT. Trimming took 8 bases from V and 1 from J, leaving 9 bases between them. This clonotype was counted at least ten times. Antigen: not known. As to time point: longitudinal time-point 3. Notes on the study in general: Phylogenetic grouping placed 18 of 34 multiple sclerosis patients' repertoires in one related-CDR3 cluster, a possible signature.

Sequencing was performed on PBMCs. The rearrangement uses TRBV6-1 and TRBJ2-4; D is ambiguous. The receptor comes from a woman aged 55 to 70 with multiple sclerosis. The CDR3 DNA reads as TGTGCCAGCCTGCCGGCGGCCAAAAACATTCAGTACTTC. Translation: CASLPAAKNIQYF.